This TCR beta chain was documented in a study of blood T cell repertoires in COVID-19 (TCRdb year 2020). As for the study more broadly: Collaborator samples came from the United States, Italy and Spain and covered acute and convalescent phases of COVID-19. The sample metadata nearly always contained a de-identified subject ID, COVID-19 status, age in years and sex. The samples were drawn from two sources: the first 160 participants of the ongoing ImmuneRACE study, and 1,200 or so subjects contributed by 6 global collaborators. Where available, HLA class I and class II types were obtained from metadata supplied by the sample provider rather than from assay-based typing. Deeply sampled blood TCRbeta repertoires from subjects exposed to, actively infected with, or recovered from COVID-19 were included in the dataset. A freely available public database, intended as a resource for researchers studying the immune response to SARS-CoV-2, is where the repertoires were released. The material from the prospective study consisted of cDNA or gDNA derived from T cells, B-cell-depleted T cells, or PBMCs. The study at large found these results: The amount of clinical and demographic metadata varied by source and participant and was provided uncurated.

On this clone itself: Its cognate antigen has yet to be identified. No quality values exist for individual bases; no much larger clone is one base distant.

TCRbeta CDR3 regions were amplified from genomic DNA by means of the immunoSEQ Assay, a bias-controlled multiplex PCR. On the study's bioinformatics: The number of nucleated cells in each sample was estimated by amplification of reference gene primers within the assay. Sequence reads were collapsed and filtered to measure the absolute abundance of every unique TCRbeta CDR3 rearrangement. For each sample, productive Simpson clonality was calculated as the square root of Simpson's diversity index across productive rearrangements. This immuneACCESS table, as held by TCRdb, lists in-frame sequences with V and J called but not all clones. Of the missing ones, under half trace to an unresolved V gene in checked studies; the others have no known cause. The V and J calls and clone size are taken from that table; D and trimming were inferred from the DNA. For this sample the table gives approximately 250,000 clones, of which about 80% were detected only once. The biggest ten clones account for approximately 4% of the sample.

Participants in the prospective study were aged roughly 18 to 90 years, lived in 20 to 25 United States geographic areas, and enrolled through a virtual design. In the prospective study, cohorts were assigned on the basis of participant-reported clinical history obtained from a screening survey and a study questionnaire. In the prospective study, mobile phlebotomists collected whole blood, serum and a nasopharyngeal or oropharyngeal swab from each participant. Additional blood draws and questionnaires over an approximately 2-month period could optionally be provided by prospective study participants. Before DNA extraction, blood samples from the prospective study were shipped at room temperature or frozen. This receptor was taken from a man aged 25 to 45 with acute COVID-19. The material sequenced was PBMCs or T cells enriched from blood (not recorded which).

The encoded CDR3 is CSVEERQGQALGEKLFF. In nucleotide form, the sequence is TGCAGCGTTGAGGAGAGACAGGGGCAGGCTCTAGGGGAAAAACTGTTTTTT. Recombination linked TRBV29-1 to TRBJ1-4, with 8 middle bases fitting TRBD1. Per the germline V gene, SQVTM is the CDR1 and ANQGSEA is the CDR2. From the cysteine up to the phenylalanine, the CDR3 has a length of 17 residues. Only the CDR3 DNA stays, 51 bases, in frame from base 1. Here V drops 3 bases and J drops 8 bases, and the junction holds 17 bases not matched to any gene.